Following are 6 T cell receptor beta chains from one sample sequenced in a study of cytomegalovirus exposure and HLA in healthy donors (dated by TCRdb to about 2017). Libraries were built with the immunoSEQ multiplex PCR assay. A mixture of 60 forward primers for TCR Vbeta segments and 13 reverse primers for TCR Jbeta segments was used in the multiplex PCR. Held by TCRdb, this immuneACCESS table contains in-frame sequences only and omits some clones. Under half of the omission traces to an unresolved V gene where checked; the cause of the rest is unknown. The record for this sample contains some 110,000 clones. The ten largest clones take up 2% to 2.5% of the sample. Sequencing was done on a sample of PBMCs. These receptors originate from a man aged 40-50 years in good health and CMV-seronegative.

The rearrangement uses TRBV4-3 and TRBJ2-5, with 8 bases that match TRBD2. Judging by the DNA end, TRBJ2-7 fits better; the J call may be wrong. Germline loops: CDR1 LGHNA, CDR2 YSLEER. The CDR3 has 14 residues. This chain's CDR3 is CASSLGAGGYEQYF. The CDR3 coding sequence is TGCGCCAGCAGCCTCGGGGCGGGAGGATACGAGCAGTACTTC.

This chain links TRBV5-1 with TRBJ1-1; TRBD1 matches 8 bases. Unmatched junction bases numbered 5, after V lost 4 bases and J lost 6 bases. Looked up from germline, CDR1 is SGHRS and CDR2 is YFSETQ. The CDR3 length is 13 residues. In nucleotides, the CDR3 is TGCGCCAGCAGCCGCGACAGGGGTGCTGAAGCTTTCTTT. This translates into CASSRDRGAEAFF.

This chain joins TRBV7-9 and TRBJ2-6; 11 positions agree with TRBD2. The CDR3 loop spans 18 amino acids. Germline V CDR1 and CDR2: SEHNR, FQNEAQ (reference sequence). The V gene end was trimmed by 3 bases and the J gene end by 3 bases; junction bases not matched to a gene: 7. The CDR3 DNA reads TGTGCCAGCAGCTTTGTAACTAGCGGGAGATTTGGGGCCAACGTCCTGACTTTC. It encodes CASSFVTSGRFGANVLTF.

The genes are TRBV19 and TRBJ1-3; D gene unclear. Germline V gives CDR1 LNHDA, CDR2 SQIVND (reference sequence). This CDR3 spans 12 amino acids. Trimming took off 11 bases at V and 0 bases at J, with 8 bases between the two ends. This CDR3 reads CAVRSSGNTIYF. The CDR3 DNA reads as TGTGCCGTCAGGTCCTCTGGAAACACCATATATTTT.

This chain links TRBV28 with TRBJ1-5; TRBD1 might be the D (6 bases). Germline CDR1 MDHEN, CDR2 SYDVKM. V lost 6 bases, J lost 1 base, and 16 bases lay in between. There are 16 residues in the CDR3. This CDR3 is CASRAHGTPSNQPQHF. The CDR3 coding sequence is TGTGCCAGCAGGGCCCATGGGACACCCAGCAATCAGCCCCAGCATTTT.

The chain uses TRBV5-1 and TRBJ2-7; 7 bases are a match to TRBD2. Trimming cost V 0 bases and J 0 bases; bases outside gene matches: 3. The CDR3 consists of 15 residues. Germline CDR1 SGHRS, CDR2 YFSETQ. The CDR3 protein is CASSLEAGSSYEQYF. CDR3 nucleotide sequence: TGCGCCAGCAGCTTGGAAGCGGGGAGCTCCTACGAGCAGTACTTC. The whole variable domain, remainder taken from reference TRBV5-1 and TRBJ2-7, is KAGVTQTPRYLIKTRGQQVTLSCSPISGHRSVSWYQQTPGQGLQFLFEYFSETQRNKGNFPGRFSGRQFSNSRSEMNVSTLELGDSALYLCASSLEAGSSYEQYFGPGTRLTVT.